A single sample is the source of the 29 T cell receptor beta chains below, sequenced in a study of blood T cells in healthy people across ages. The authors ran a second PCR of roughly 7 to 11 cycles using a sample-barcoded 5' primer and a J-beta primer mix. Each CDR3 protein is one row after TCRdb ran MiXCR on the 5' RACE reads. Here the sample spans 1.5 million to 2 million distinct CDR3 sequences, 49% being singletons. Source material: blood. These receptors were obtained from a woman in her forties in good health.

This clonotype has more than one count but fewer than ten. The chain joins TRBV7-2 to TRBJ2-5; the D is unclear. CDR3 length equals 13 residues. V was clipped by 0 bases and J by 7 bases, with 9 bases between them. Germline V gene data show CDR1 as SGHTA and CDR2 as FQGNSA. DNA for the CDR3: TGTGCCAGCAGCTTAGCGGGTCAGGCGACCCAGTACTTC. Its protein is CASSLAGQATQYF.

This chain connects TRBV28 to TRBJ2-3, with D tentatively TRBD2 (7 bases). This CDR3 region has 14 residues. The V gene lost 8 bases and the J gene lost 5 bases, with 17 bases spanning the gap. Germline V CDR1 and CDR2: MDHEN, SYDVKM. The chain's CDR3 is CASSPGGQLDTQYF. CDR3 in DNA: TGTGCCAGCTCGCCCGGGGGGCAGTTAGATACGCAGTATTTT. The whole variable domain, remainder taken from reference TRBV28 and TRBJ2-3, is DVKVTQSSRYLVKRTGEKVFLECVQDMDHENMFWYRQDPGLGLRLIYFSYDVKMKEKGDIPEGYSVSREKKERFSLILESASTNQTSMYLCASSPGGQLDTQYFGPGTRLTVL.

The chain is built from TRBV29-1 and TRBJ1-2; maybe TRBD1 (6 bases). The CDR3 covers 15 residues. Deletions cut 0 bases from V and 8 bases from J, with 19 bases between. The V gene's germline CDR1 is SQVTM and CDR2 ANQGSEA. The CDR3 reads CSVEDWGTPKRGYTF. CDR3 sequence (DNA): TGCAGCGTTGAAGATTGGGGGACACCTAAAAGGGGCTACACCTTC.

The V call is TRBV20-1, the J call TRBJ2-1; D not certain. Germline assignment: CDR1 DFQATT and CDR2 SNEGSKA (reference sequence). The CDR3 contains 12 residues. Between the trimmed V and J ends, which lost 4 bases and 4 bases, there was a span of 8 bases. CDR3: CSAIGPYNEQFF. The CDR3 nucleotides read TGCAGTGCTATTGGACCTTACAATGAGCAGTTCTTC.

Only a few counts were recorded for this clonotype. This may stem from a read error, because a much larger clone lies one nucleotide away. The chain employs TRBV6-4 and TRBJ2-1; 11 nucleotides line up with TRBD2. The germline V gene encodes CDR1 MRHNA and CDR2 SNTAGT. This CDR3 is 15 amino acids long. The CDR3 region is CASSDGTSGGNGQFF. DNA of the CDR3: TGTGCCAGCAGTGACGGCACTAGCGGGGGTAATGGGCAGTTCTTC.

V is TRBV7-8 and J is TRBJ1-4; the D is unclear. Germline lookup yields CDR1 SGHVS and CDR2 FQNEAQ. Trimming removed 1 base at V and 8 bases at J, with 20 bases between. This CDR3 spans 17 amino acids. CDR3 sequence (DNA): TGTGCCAGCAGCTTAGGACCAAGGCGGATGGAGAACGAAAAACTGTTTTTT. Protein product: CASSLGPRRMENEKLFF.

The chain recombines TRBV6-2 or TRBV6-3 with TRBJ1-1; 7 bases map to TRBD1. The V gene's germline CDR1 is MNHEY and CDR2 SVGEGT. The CDR3 totals 16 residues. Trimming removed 2 bases from V and 1 base from J; junction bases left unmatched: 7. The CDR3 coding sequence is TGTGCCAGCAGTTACGGGACAGAAATCGAGAACACTGAAGCTTTCTTT. It specifies CASSYGTEIENTEAFF.

In its sample, this clonotype was seen many times. The chain joins TRBV29-1 to TRBJ2-7; TRBD1 matches 8 bases. CDR1 and CDR2 (germline): SQVTM, ANQGSEA. The CDR3 is 13 residues long. Losses at the gene ends were 6 bases for V and 6 bases for J; bases not matched to a gene: 10. The CDR3 DNA reads TGCAGCGTGTCCGGGACAGGTTTCAGCGAGCAGTACTTC. This encodes CSVSGTGFSEQYF.

The chain uses TRBV20-1 and TRBJ2-5; D is ambiguous. Trimming removed 4 bases from V and 2 bases from J, with 14 bases in between. Germline loops: CDR1 DFQATT, CDR2 SNEGSKA (reference sequence). CDR3 length equals 14 residues. The chain's CDR3 is CSAIARALQETQYF. CDR3 bases: TGCAGTGCTATTGCTCGGGCCTTACAAGAGACCCAGTACTTC.

The rearrangement links TRBV9 to TRBJ2-3; 7 bases align to TRBD1. J lost 3 bases, V lost 1 base, and 5 bases had no gene match. Germline CDR1 is SGDLS and CDR2 is YYNGEE. The CDR3 totals 15 residues. CDR3 nucleotides: TGTGCCAGCAGCGTATTCTCAGGGGGAACAGATACGCAGTATTTT. This gives the protein CASSVFSGGTDTQYF.

This chain uses TRBV27 with TRBJ2-1, with 11 bases that match TRBD1. The CDR3 is 15 residues long. The trim removed 5 bases at V and 7 bases at J, leaving 7 bases unmatched. Germline lookup yields CDR1 MNHEY and CDR2 SMNVEV (reference sequence). The CDR3 nucleotides read TGTGCCAGCAGTCCAGGGACAGGGGGTAGGAATGAGCAGTTCTTC. Amino acids: CASSPGTGGRNEQFF.

The chain combines TRBV24-1 with TRBJ2-3, with D maybe TRBD2 (6 bases). This CDR3 spans 15 amino acids. In germline, CDR1 is KGHDR, CDR2 SFDVKD. With 3 bases removed from V and 0 bases from J, the gap between germline ends came to 9 bases. CDR3 protein: CATSDPRGSTDTQYF. Written as DNA, the CDR3 is TGTGCCACCAGTGATCCTCGGGGGAGCACAGATACGCAGTATTTT.

The rearrangement uses TRBV12-3 or TRBV12-4 and TRBJ2-5, with 7 nucleotides matching TRBD1. The length of the CDR3 is 13 residues. V lost 5 bases, J lost 7 bases, and 7 bases stayed unmatched. As DNA, the CDR3 is TGTGCCAGCAGTGACAGGGCGGAGCGGACCCAGTACTTC. Translated, it gives CASSDRAERTQYF.

This clonotype has a handful of counts. The chain combines TRBV11-2 with TRBJ2-7; 8 bases are a match to TRBD1. This CDR3 comprises 14 residues. Germline V gives CDR1 SGHAT, CDR2 FQNNGV. The J segment lost 3 bases and the V segment lost 5 bases, leaving 6 bases of the junction unmatched. The CDR3 DNA follows: TGTGCCAGCAGCCGGACTGGACAGGGCTACGAGCAGTACTTC. This encodes CASSRTGQGYEQYF.

This clonotype was seen more than once but under ten times. The chain has TRBV7-2 and TRBJ2-5; tentatively, D is TRBD1 (5 bases). Near its end, the DNA agrees better with TRBJ2-7, so the J call may be wrong. In germline, CDR1 is SGHTA, CDR2 FQGNSA. The CDR3 runs to 13 residues. The CDR3 here is CASSSTSGSEQYF. Written as DNA, the CDR3 is TGTGCCAGCAGCTCCACCTCAGGGTCCGAGCAGTACTTC.

V usage is TRBV4-2 and J usage is TRBJ2-1, with D unresolved. Germline CDR1 is LGHNA and CDR2 is YNFKEQ. The CDR3 has 15 amino acids. Trimming took off 1 base at V and 1 base at J, with 8 bases between the two ends. CDR3 sequence (DNA): TGTGCCAGCAGCCAAGTAATCCTATCCTACAATGAGCAGTTCTTC. Protein: CASSQVILSYNEQFF.

The chain carries TRBV20-1 and TRBJ2-5; D ambiguous. V was cut by 3 bases and J by 4 bases, with 18 bases left in between. Germline loops: CDR1 DFQATT, CDR2 SNEGSKA (reference sequence). This CDR3 has 15 amino acids. CDR3 region: CSASHRSLAGETQYF. The CDR3 coding sequence is TGCAGTGCTAGCCACAGAAGCCTCGCAGGAGAGACCCAGTACTTC.

The chain recombines TRBV27 with TRBJ2-4, with 7 positions matching TRBD2. This CDR3 is built from 14 residues. From germline, CDR1 is MNHEY and CDR2 SMNVEV (reference sequence). V was pared by 6 bases and J by 13 bases, with 15 bases of the junction left unmatched. This CDR3 reads CASSKTSTFAVQYF. The CDR3 DNA follows: TGTGCCAGCAGCAAGACTAGCACCTTTGCCGTGCAGTACTTC.

This clonotype has just a few counts. The rearrangement links TRBV7-2 to TRBJ2-3; D not resolved. Germline V gene sequence: CDR1 SGHTA, CDR2 FQGNSA. Trimming cost V 3 bases and J 2 bases, with 18 bases left between them. The CDR3 sequence is 17 residues long. The CDR3 sequence: CASSFRASFPYTDTQYF. The CDR3 DNA is TGTGCCAGCAGCTTTCGTGCCTCCTTCCCTTACACAGATACGCAGTATTTT. Drawing the rest from reference TRBV7-2 and TRBJ2-3, the complete variable domain is GAGVSQSPSNKVTEKGKDVELRCDPISGHTALYWYRQSLGQGLEFLIYFQGNSAPDKSGLPSDRFSAERTGGSVSTLTIQRTQQEDSAVYLCASSFRASFPYTDTQYFGPGTRLTVL.

This clonotype was detected only a few times. The chain links TRBV28 to TRBJ1-4; D remains unclear. This CDR3 comprises 15 residues. V was shortened by 2 bases and J by 8 bases, with 15 bases between the two germline ends. The germline gives CDR1 MDHEN, CDR2 SYDVKM. CDR3 coding DNA: TGTGCCAGCAGTTTACGATCCGGGGTAGGGGAAAAACTGTTTTTT. Its translation is CASSLRSGVGEKLFF.

This chain connects TRBV11-1 to TRBJ2-5; 11 bases line up with TRBD2. Germline V gives CDR1 SGHAT, CDR2 FQDESV (reference sequence). This CDR3 spans 14 amino acids. Losses at the gene ends were 5 bases for V and 6 bases for J; bases not matched to a gene: 5. The CDR3 region is CASSAGLAVKTQYF. The CDR3 region has the DNA TGTGCCAGCAGCGCGGGACTAGCGGTAAAGACCCAGTACTTC.

This clonotype has just a few counts. The genes are TRBV5-6 and TRBJ2-1; 8 bases align to TRBD1. Germline V CDR1 and CDR2: SGHDT, YYEEEE. V was pared by 3 bases and J by 5 bases, with 10 bases of the junction left unmatched. This CDR3 has 16 amino acids. CDR3 amino acids: CASSWGDPDRDNEQFF. In nucleotides, the CDR3 is TGTGCCAGCAGCTGGGGAGACCCGGACAGGGACAATGAGCAGTTCTTC.

The chain links TRBV2 to TRBJ1-4; 7 bases line up with TRBD1. This CDR3 contains 14 residues. The V segment lost 6 bases and the J segment 8 bases; nucleotides outside the gene matches: 9. Germline lookup yields CDR1 SNHLY and CDR2 FYNNEI. The CDR3 loop is CASRGQAVAEKLFF. The CDR3 nucleotides read TGTGCCAGCAGAGGACAGGCGGTTGCGGAAAAACTGTTTTTT.

The chain links TRBV5-1 to TRBJ1-5; 7 nucleotides line up with TRBD1. The ends lost 8 bases at V and 5 bases at J; junction bases unmatched: 10. This CDR3 comprises 14 residues. CDR1 is SGHRS, CDR2 YFSETQ, per germline. CDR3 sequence: CARTKGQRHQPQHF. The CDR3 DNA reads TGCGCCAGGACAAAGGGACAGAGACATCAGCCCCAGCATTTT.

The rearrangement uses TRBV20-1 and TRBJ2-7; TRBD1 aligns across 7 bases. The V gene's germline CDR1 is DFQATT and CDR2 SNEGSKA (reference sequence). This CDR3 contains 13 residues. V dropped 5 bases and J dropped 4; count of bases not matched to a gene: 8. The CDR3: CSASGQKNYEQYF. The CDR3 nucleotides read TGCAGTGCTTCGGGACAGAAAAATTACGAGCAGTACTTC.

Concerning this clonotype itself: The junction and the germline gene differ at one end; a read error may be behind it. This chain links TRBV12-3 or TRBV12-4 with TRBJ1-2, with 7 bases identical to TRBD1. The CDR3 runs 14 residues. CDR3 bases: TGTGACAGCAGTAGGACAGGTAGTAGCTATGGCTACACCTTC. Translating it yields CDSSRTGSSYGYTF.

This clonotype was detected only once. DNA of the CDR3: TGTGCCAGCAGTTATATCCGGGACTTAATAAACTATGGCTACACCTTC. As protein: CASSYIRDLINYGYTF. V is TRBV27 and J is TRBJ1-2; D possibly corresponds to TRBD1 (5 bases). This CDR3 is built from 16 residues. Germline values: CDR1 MNHEY, CDR2 SMNVEV (reference sequence). Between the trimmed V and J ends, which lost 4 bases and 2 bases, there was a span of 17 bases.

This chain connects TRBV7-8 to TRBJ2-7; 10 nucleotides match TRBD2. The CDR3 consists of 15 residues. The germline V gene has CDR1 SGHVS and CDR2 FQNEAQ. J lost 7 bases, V lost 4 bases, and 10 bases had no gene match. The CDR3 loop reads CASSSRLAGDGEQYF. DNA of the CDR3: TGTGCCAGCAGCTCTAGACTAGCGGGTGACGGGGAGCAGTACTTC.

V gene TRBV4-3 combines with J gene TRBJ2-7; possible D gene TRBD2, 6 bases. The V end was cut by 1 base, the J end by 1 base, with 23 bases between. Looked up from germline, CDR1 is LGHNA and CDR2 is YSLEER. The CDR3 is 19 residues long. The CDR3 DNA is TGCGCCAGCAGCCAAGGTGGCGGTCTGGGGGGAGGAGTTTCCTACGAGCAGTACTTC. Protein: CASSQGGGLGGGVSYEQYF.